This record looks at one T cell receptor beta chain sequence and its context. What it binds is unknown. PCR used 60 Vbeta primers and 13 Jbeta primers. Some clones are missing from TCRdb's copy, which holds only in-frame ones; the method was immunoSEQ multiplex PCR. The sample consists of roughly 140,000 clones, 70% to 80% of them appearing once. CDR3 length equals 15 residues. The germline V and J ends were trimmed by 0 bases and 2 bases, with 9 bases remaining between them. Germline V gives CDR1 SGHRS, CDR2 YFSETQ. The sample originates from a study of cytomegalovirus exposure and HLA in healthy donors. Study results and limitations: What was likely a sequencing artifact was a cluster of highly shared sequence variants.

What was sequenced was PBMCs. The genes are TRBV5-1 and TRBJ1-3; weak D call: TRBD1 (6 bases). The clonotype was recovered from a human donor in good health. For the CDR3, the DNA is TGCGCCAGCAGCTTGGAGGGGGGGACTGGAAACACCATATATTTT. Amino acid sequence: CASSLEGGTGNTIYF.